This TCR beta chain derives from a study of vaccination effects on CD4 cells after COVID-19. On the study more broadly: It was two doses of either the BNT162b2 or mRNA-1273 vaccine that participants received. Study-wide findings and caveats: Substantial clonal contraction characterized both infection- and vaccine-induced clones late after vaccination.

Subsequent to 10 days of culture, CD4+ T cells were isolated. Here immunoSEQ multiplex PCR was the method, and the copy in TCRdb shows in-frame clones only, minus some. The repertoire holds about 74,000 clones, with approximately 77% as singletons. To note about this clone: Its antigen is currently unknown.

This CDR3 spans 13 amino acids. Specimen: CD4+ T cells from PBMCs cultured without peptide, collected before COVID-19 vaccination. This chain connects TRBV21-1 to TRBJ2-7; TRBD1 is the table's D call and was not checked against the DNA. TRBV21-1 is termed a pseudogene. The TCR was taken from a human donor who received a COVID-19 vaccine. In DNA form, the CDR3 reads TGTGCCAGAAAGGACAGGCGCTCCTACGAGCAGTACGTC. Translation gives CARKDRRSYEQYV.